The source of this T cell receptor beta chain is a study of T-cell memory formation after mild COVID-19. Study-wide findings and caveats: The study found balanced CD4/CD8 in clones contracting day 15 to 85 and a CD4+ lean in later expanders.

From the 5' RACE reads, TCRdb called clonotypes with MiXCR, one entry per CDR3 protein. The repertoire holds about 250,000 distinct CDR3 sequences, with approximately 15% as singletons. The length of the CDR3 is 14 residues. The V and J ends lost 6 bases and 7 bases, in that order; junction bases with no gene match: 9. CDR1 KGHSH and CDR2 LQKENI come from the germline V gene. Worth noting for this clonotype: The antigen remains unidentified.

The rearrangement uses TRBV18 and TRBJ2-1, with 7 positions matching TRBD1. The sequence came from an adult woman who had mild COVID-19 (a few samples of this study predate the infection). Cell type and time point are not known. The specimen was PBMCs or a T cell subset sorted from them (not recorded which). The CDR3 coding sequence is TGTGCCAGCTCCCTTCAGGGACAGTTGAATGAGCAGTTCTTC. Its translation: CASSLQGQLNEQFF.